Below, one TCR beta chain is given with its context. Its target is not known. This table comes from immunoSEQ multiplex PCR, and its TCRdb copy is limited to in-frame clones, with some not included. The data hold more than 2,000,000 clones, with about 92% observed a single time. The sample belongs to a study of shared clonotypes between healthy human individuals. Overall study findings and caveats: It was the few donors that limited the genetic and exposure-history diversity represented.

Material for sequencing was naive CD4+ T cells sorted from blood. Sample subset: CD45RA+ positively selected. This clonotype originated in a man aged 18-30 years in good health.

The CDR3, as DNA: TGTGCCAGAAGCTTCCAGGTGACCCTGGCCTACGAGCAGTACTTC. This gives the protein CARSFQVTLAYEQYF. The chain couples TRBV5-3 to TRBJ2-7; D remains ambiguous. TRBV5-3 is an open reading frame, and its role is uncertain. V lost 2 bases and J 2 bases, leaving 14 bases between the germline ends. The CDR3 is 15 amino acids.